This T cell receptor beta chain comes out of a study of human T cells and chemical hapten exposure (dated by TCRdb to the early 2020s). About the investigation overall: For sensitization, 2% DPC in acetone was applied to a 2 cm by 2 cm area of upper inner arm skin. Most of the patients in the cohort were female, and the cohort covered alopecia areata with under or over 50% scalp involvement, alopecia totalis and alopecia universalis. Patch tests used Finn chambers with 0.01% DPC on the upper back, scored after 6 days by International Contact Dermatitis Research Group standards. Patient blood was sampled pre-sensitization (week 0) and at 2, 6 and about 24 weeks after DPC sensitization. For TCR sequencing, blood came from twenty-nine alopecia patients at anywhere from one to four time points (pre-sensitization, 2, 6 and 24 weeks). This study followed changes in the peripheral blood TCR repertoire in vivo during primary and secondary sensitization of alopecia patients to the hapten diphenylcyclopropenone (DPC). Patients additionally received weekly therapeutic DPC doses to the scalp throughout the roughly 25-week study period. Libraries were pooled for sequencing, and per-sample TCR yields varied mainly because of small differences in library volumes within the pool.

Reading the label with the study, this specimen's time point is: patch test 2, 6 weeks after DPC sensitization. The meaning of the sample's treatment or condition label: therapeutic diphenylcyclopropenone sensitization with weekly scalp DPC. Blood at each patch-test visit was drawn before the patch test was applied. To be eligible, patients had to be aged 18 to 70, diagnosed with alopecia and judged suitable for DPC therapy, while pregnant patients were excluded. Unfractionated whole blood was collected in Tempus Blood RNA tubes, and total RNA was extracted from that blood. Library method: RACE. The run used a NextSeq 500. During library preparation, unique molecular identifiers were attached to individual cDNA molecules so that TCRs could be counted quantitatively and reproducibly. For every blood RNA sample, sequencing covered both the TCR alpha and TCR beta chains. On the study's bioinformatics: Samples had a median of approximately 96,000 TCRs, with a range from about 23,224 to 690,600. The Decombinator software suite was used to annotate the V, J and CDR3 of the TCR reads. Every sample was subsampled to the same number of TCRs (28,000) for the PS versus PT1 abundance plots. TCRs were defined as expanded if absent before sensitization and observed at least eight times at the 2-week time point. In-frame beta chains were kept once TCRdb had trimmed the public reads at Q25 with fastp and called clones with MiXCR. Records with the same CDR3 protein are collapsed into one entry carrying the most frequent genes and DNA. What appears here as the V and J calls and clone size reflects TCRdb's work, not the paper's. In all, the sample holds fewer than 90,000 distinct CDR3 sequences, and less than 8% of those were seen once. The top ten constitute 1.3% of the sample.

This clonotype appeared many times. Its antigen is currently not known. No base-level quality is on record; no much larger clone is a single base apart. CDR1 and CDR2 were assigned from the germline V gene (reference sequence) as PRHDT and FYEKMQ. Including cysteine and phenylalanine, the CDR3 has 14 amino acids. Only the CDR3 portion is preserved as DNA: 42 bases, with reading frame beginning at the first base. Trimming costs V 1 base and J 4 bases, and their ends lie 10 bases apart. What the study reported, not specific to this receptor: Because every patient had alopecia, a presumed autoimmune disease, the patients' immune response might differ from that of healthy individuals. DPC sensitization did not change how many TCRs were above 1 in 1000 frequency, and no evidence was found of alterations in global repertoire structure. Repeated subsampling changed both the strength of the expansion versus patch-test correlation and the threshold at which that correlation became significant. A positive correlation was found between the number of PT1 expanded TCRs and patch test score, with significance reached at thresholds 8, 16 and 32 but not 4. Compared with pre-sensitization or healthy control sets, expanded TCRs formed significantly more large CDR3 similarity clusters, which is consistent with antigen-driven responses.

The origin of this receptor is a woman younger than 45 with alopecia areata. Some clones in this sample may be carry-over from other donors' samples. The material was whole blood, obtained in connection with sensitization to the hapten diphenylcyclopropenone (DPC). The chain is assembled from TRBV13 and TRBJ1-2; TRBD1 could be the D gene, as 6 bases match. Here the CDR3 is given as CASSLEGGAYGYTF. The nucleotide sequence is given as TGTGCCAGCAGCTTAGAGGGGGGCGCCTATGGCTACACCTTC. The variable domain in full, with residues beyond the CDR3 obtained from the reference TRBV13 and TRBJ1-2 genes, is AAGVIQSPRHLIKEKRETATLKCYPIPRHDTVYWYQQGPGQDPQFLISFYEKMQSDKGSIPDRFSAQQFSDYHSELNMSSLELGDSALYFCASSLEGGAYGYTFGSGTRLTVV.